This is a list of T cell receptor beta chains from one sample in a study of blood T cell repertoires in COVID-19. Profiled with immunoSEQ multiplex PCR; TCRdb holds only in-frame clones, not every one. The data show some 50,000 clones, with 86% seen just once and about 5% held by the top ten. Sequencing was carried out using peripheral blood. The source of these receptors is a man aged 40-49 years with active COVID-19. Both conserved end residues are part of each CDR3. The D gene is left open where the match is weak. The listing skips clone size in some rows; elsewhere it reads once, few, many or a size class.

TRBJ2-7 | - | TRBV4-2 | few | CASSAAGTPGYEQYF | TGTGCCAGCAGCGCAGCCGGGACACCCGGGTACGAGCAGTACTTC
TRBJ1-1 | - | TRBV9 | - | CASRKDGGEAFF | TGTGCCAGCAGGAAAGACGGCGGAGAAGCTTTCTTT
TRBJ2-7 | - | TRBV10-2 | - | CASSAGRLYEQYF | TGCGCCAGCAGTGCAGGGAGGCTCTACGAGCAGTACTTC
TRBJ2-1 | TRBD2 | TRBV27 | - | CASSTISGRAQYNEQFF | TGTGCCAGCAGTACCATTAGCGGGAGGGCCCAGTACAATGAGCAGTTCTTC
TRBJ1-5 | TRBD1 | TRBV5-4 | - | CASSNKGGQGNQPQHF | TGTGCCAGCAGCAATAAAGGGGGACAGGGGAATCAGCCCCAGCATTTT
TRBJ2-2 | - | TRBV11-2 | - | CASSLGWAANTGELFF | TGTGCCAGCAGCCTAGGGTGGGCAGCGAACACCGGGGAGCTGTTTTTT
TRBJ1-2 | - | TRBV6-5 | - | CASSYGRLYGYTF | TGTGCCAGCAGTTACGGGAGACTTTATGGCTACACCTTC
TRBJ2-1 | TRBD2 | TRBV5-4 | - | CASSFLAGFNEQFF | TGTGCCAGCAGCTTTCTAGCGGGATTTAATGAGCAGTTCTTC
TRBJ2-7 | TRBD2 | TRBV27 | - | CASSSLFRGDYEQYF | TGTGCCAGCAGTTCCCTCTTCCGGGGGGATTACGAGCAGTACTTC
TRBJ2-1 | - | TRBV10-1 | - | CASSEPGAQDNEQFF | TGCGCCAGCAGTGAGCCAGGGGCGCAGGACAATGAGCAGTTCTTC
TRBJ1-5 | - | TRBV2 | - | CASRIQGHQPQHF | TGTGCCAGCAGAATACAGGGTCATCAGCCCCAGCATTTT
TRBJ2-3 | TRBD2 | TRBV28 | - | CASSQSGAGGTDTQYF | TGTGCCAGCAGTCAATCTGGGGCGGGAGGCACAGATACGCAGTATTTT
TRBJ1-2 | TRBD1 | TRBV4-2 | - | CASSQDLTGARGYTF | TGTGCCAGCAGCCAAGATCTGACAGGGGCGCGGGGCTACACCTTC
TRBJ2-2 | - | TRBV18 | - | CASSPDSSTGELFF | TGTGCCAGCTCACCGGACAGTTCTACCGGGGAGCTGTTTTTT
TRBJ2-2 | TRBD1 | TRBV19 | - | CASRGTGVAGELFF | TGTGCCAGTAGGGGGACAGGGGTAGCCGGGGAGCTGTTTTTT
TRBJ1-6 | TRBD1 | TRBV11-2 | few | CASSPQGAVYSPLHF | TGTGCCAGCAGCCCCCAGGGGGCTGTCTATTCACCCCTCCACTTT
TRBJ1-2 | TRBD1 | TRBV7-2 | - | CASSTNTGGGYGYTF | TGTGCCAGCAGCACCAATACAGGGGGAGGCTATGGCTACACCTTC
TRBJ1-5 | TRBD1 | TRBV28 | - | CATRRRDRVDQPQHF | TGTGCCACTCGGCGACGGGACAGGGTCGATCAGCCCCAGCATTTT
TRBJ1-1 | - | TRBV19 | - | CASSIVLGGEAFF | TGTGCCAGTAGTATAGTGCTCGGAGGTGAAGCTTTCTTT
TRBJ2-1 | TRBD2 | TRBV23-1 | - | CASSQSGGGCPDGNEQFF | TGCGCCAGCAGTCAATCTGGGGGGGGATGCCCAGACGGCAATGAGCAGTTCTTC
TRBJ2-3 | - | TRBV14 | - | CASSLTSSPTDTQYF | TGTGCCAGCAGCCTGACTAGTAGCCCCACAGATACGCAGTATTTT
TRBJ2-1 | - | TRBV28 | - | CASSHVREPYNEQFF | TGTGCCAGCAGCCACGTAAGGGAGCCCTACAATGAGCAGTTCTTC
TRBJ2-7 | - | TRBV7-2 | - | CASKVSVWREQYF | TGTGCCAGCAAGGTTTCCGTTTGGAGGGAGCAGTACTTC
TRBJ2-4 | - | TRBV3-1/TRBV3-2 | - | CASSPTGGRTKNIQYF | TGTGCCAGCAGCCCGACTGGTGGCAGAACCAAAAACATTCAGTACTTC
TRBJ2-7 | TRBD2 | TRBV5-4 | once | CASSLAFSSGYEQYF | TGTGCCAGCAGCTTGGCCTTCTCTAGCGGCTACGAGCAGTACTTC
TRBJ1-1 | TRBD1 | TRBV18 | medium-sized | CASSPGQGAEAFF | TGTGCCAGCTCACCCGGACAGGGGGCTGAAGCTTTCTTT
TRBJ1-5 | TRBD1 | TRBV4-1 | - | CASSQGQGEGQPQHF | TGCGCCAGCAGCCAAGGACAGGGGGAGGGTCAGCCCCAGCATTTT
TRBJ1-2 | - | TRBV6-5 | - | CASQRGAGEGYGYTF | TGTGCCAGCCAACGAGGGGCAGGGGAGGGGTATGGCTACACCTTC
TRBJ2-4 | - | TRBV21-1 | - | CASSNLGGEAKNIQYF | TGTGCCAGCAGCAACCTGGGGGGGGAGGCCAAAAACATTCAGTACTTC